This TCR beta chain was retrieved from a study of blood T cell repertoires in COVID-19. On the study more broadly: There were acute and convalescent COVID-19 samples, and they came from the United States, Italy and Spain.

The ends were cut back, 4 bases at V and 4 bases at J, with 18 bases in the middle. Germline lookup yields CDR1 SGHRS and CDR2 YFSETQ. The CDR3 loop spans 16 amino acids. Clones were sequenced by immunoSEQ multiplex PCR, and TCRdb holds only the in-frame ones, with some missing. The sample has some 400,000 clones, 85% to 90% seen once. The receptor was isolated from a human donor in a cohort sampled during active COVID-19. Source material: peripheral blood. This sequence joins TRBV5-1 and TRBJ2-1, with D perhaps TRBD2 (6 bases). CDR3 sequence reads: CASSPGVGGPYNEQFF. CDR3 sequence (DNA): TGCGCCAGCAGCCCTGGTGTTGGAGGGCCTTACAATGAGCAGTTCTTC.